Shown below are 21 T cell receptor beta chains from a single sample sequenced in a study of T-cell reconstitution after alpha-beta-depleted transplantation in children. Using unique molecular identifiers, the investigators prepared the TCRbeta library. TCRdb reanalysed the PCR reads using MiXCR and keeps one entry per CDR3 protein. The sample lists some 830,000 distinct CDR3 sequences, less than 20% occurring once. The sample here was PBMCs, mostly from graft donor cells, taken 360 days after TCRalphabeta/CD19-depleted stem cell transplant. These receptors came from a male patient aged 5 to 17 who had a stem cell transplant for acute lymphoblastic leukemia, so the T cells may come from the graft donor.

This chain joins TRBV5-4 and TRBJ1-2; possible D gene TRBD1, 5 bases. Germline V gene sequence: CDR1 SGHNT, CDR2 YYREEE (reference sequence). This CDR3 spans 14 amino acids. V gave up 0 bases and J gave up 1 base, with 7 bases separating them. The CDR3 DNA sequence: TGTGCCAGCAGCTTGGGCAGGGATAACTATGGCTACACCTTC. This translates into CASSLGRDNYGYTF.

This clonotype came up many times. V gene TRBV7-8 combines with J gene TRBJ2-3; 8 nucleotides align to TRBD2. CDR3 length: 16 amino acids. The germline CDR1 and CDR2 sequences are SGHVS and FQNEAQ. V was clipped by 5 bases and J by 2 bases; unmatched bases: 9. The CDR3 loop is CASSLRLASFTDTQYF. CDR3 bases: TGTGCCAGCAGCCTACGACTAGCGTCCTTCACAGATACGCAGTATTTT.

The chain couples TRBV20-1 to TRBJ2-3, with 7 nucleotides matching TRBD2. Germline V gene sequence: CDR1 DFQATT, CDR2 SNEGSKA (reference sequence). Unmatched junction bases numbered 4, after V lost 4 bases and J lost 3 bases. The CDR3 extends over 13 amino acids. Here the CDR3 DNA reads TGCAGTGCTAATAAGGGACTAACAGATACGCAGTATTTT. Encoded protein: CSANKGLTDTQYF.

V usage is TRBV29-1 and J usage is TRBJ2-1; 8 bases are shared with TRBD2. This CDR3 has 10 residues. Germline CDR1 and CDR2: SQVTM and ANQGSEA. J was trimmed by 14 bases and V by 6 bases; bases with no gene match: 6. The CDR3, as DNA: TGCAGCGTCCCCGCGGGGGGCGAGTTCTTC. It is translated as CSVPAGGEFF.

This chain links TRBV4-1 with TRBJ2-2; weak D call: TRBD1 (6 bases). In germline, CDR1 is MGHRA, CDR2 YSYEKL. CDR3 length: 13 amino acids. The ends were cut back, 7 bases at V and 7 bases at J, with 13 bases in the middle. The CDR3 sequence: CASKRQGSGELFF. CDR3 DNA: TGCGCCAGCAAGCGGCAGGGGAGCGGGGAGCTGTTTTTT.

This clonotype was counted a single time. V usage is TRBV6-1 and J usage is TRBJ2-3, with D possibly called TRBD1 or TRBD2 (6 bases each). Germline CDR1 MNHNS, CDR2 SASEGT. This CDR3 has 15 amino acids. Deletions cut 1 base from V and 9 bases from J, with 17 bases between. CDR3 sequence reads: CASSEVAQGTPTQYF. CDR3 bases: TGTGCCAGCAGTGAAGTTGCCCAGGGGACTCCGACGCAGTATTTT.

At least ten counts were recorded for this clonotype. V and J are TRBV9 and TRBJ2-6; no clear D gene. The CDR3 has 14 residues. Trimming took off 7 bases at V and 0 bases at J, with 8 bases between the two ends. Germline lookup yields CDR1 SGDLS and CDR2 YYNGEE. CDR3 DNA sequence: TGTGCCAGCGCTCGATCCTCTGGGGCCAACGTCCTGACTTTC. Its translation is CASARSSGANVLTF.

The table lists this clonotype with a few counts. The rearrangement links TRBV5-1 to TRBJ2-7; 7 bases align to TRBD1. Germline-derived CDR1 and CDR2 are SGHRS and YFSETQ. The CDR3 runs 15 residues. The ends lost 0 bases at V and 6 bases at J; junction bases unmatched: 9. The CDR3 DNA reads TGCGCCAGCAGCTTGGCCCAGACAGGGCCGGCCGAGCAGTACTTC. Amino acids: CASSLAQTGPAEQYF. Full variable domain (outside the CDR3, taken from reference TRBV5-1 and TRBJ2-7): KAGVTQTPRYLIKTRGQQVTLSCSPISGHRSVSWYQQTPGQGLQFLFEYFSETQRNKGNFPGRFSGRQFSNSRSEMNVSTLELGDSALYLCASSLAQTGPAEQYFGPGTRLTVT.

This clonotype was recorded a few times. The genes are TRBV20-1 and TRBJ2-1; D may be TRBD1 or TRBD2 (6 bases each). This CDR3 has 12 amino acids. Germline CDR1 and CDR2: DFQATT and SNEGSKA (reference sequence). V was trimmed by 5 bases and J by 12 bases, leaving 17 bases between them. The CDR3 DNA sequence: TGCAGTGCTCAATTTGCCTCGGGGGCGCAGTTCTTC. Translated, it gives CSAQFASGAQFF.

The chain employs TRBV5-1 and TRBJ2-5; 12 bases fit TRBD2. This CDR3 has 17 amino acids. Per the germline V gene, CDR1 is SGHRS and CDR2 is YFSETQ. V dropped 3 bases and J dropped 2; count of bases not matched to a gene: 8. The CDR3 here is CASSSTLGLAGQETQYF. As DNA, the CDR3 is TGCGCCAGCAGCTCGACGTTAGGACTAGCGGGACAAGAGACCCAGTACTTC.

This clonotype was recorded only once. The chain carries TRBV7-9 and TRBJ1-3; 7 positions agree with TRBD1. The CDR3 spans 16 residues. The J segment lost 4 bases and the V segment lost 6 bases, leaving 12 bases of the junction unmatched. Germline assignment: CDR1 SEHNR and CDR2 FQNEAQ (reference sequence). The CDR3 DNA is TGTGCCAGCAGTAGCAACAGGGGCCCCACGGGAAACACCATATATTTT. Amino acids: CASSSNRGPTGNTIYF.

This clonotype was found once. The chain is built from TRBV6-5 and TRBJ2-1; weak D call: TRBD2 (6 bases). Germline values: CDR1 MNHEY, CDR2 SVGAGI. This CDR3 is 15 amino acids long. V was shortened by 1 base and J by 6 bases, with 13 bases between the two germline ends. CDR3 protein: CASSYLVHGSNEQFF. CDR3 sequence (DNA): TGTGCCAGCAGTTACTTAGTGCACGGGAGCAATGAGCAGTTCTTC.

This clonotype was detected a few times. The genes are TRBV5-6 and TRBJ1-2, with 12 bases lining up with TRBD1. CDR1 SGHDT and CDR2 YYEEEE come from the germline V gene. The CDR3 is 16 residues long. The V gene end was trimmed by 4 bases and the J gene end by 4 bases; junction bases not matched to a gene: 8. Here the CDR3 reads CASSPPGDRGLYGYTF. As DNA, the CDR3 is TGTGCCAGCAGCCCGCCGGGGGACAGGGGGCTCTATGGCTACACCTTC.

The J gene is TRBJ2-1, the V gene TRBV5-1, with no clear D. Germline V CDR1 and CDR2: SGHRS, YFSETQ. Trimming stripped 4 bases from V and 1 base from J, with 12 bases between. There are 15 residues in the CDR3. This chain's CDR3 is CASSTVGNSYNEQFF. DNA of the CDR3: TGCGCCAGCAGCACCGTGGGTAATTCCTACAATGAGCAGTTCTTC.

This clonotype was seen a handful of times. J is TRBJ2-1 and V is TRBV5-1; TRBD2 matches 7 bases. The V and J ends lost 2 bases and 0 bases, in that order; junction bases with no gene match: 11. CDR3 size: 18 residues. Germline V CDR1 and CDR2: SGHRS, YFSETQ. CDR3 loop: CASSFETLAASSYNEQFF. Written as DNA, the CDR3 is TGCGCCAGCAGCTTCGAGACCCTAGCGGCGAGCTCCTACAATGAGCAGTTCTTC.

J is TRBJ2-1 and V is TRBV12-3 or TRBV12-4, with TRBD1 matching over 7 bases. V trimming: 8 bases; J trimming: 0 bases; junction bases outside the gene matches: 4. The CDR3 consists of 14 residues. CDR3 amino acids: CASGDSPSYNEQFF. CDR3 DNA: TGTGCCAGCGGGGACAGTCCCTCCTACAATGAGCAGTTCTTC.

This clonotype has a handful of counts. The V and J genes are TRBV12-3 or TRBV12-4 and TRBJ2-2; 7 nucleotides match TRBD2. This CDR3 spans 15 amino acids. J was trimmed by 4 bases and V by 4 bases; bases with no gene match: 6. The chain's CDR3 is CASSSAGVVTGELFF. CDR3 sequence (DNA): TGTGCCAGCAGTTCGGCGGGAGTGGTCACCGGGGAGCTGTTTTTT.

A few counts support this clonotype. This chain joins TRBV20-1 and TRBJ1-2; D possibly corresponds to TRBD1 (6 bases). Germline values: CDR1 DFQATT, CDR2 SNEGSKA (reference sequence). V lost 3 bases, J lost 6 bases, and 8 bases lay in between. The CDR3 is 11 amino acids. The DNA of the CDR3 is TGCAGTGCTAGGAACAGGGATGGCTACACCTTC. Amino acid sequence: CSARNRDGYTF.

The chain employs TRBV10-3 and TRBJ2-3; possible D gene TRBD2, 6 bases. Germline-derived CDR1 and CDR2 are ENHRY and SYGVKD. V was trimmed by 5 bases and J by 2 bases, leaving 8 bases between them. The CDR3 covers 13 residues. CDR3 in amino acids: CAISSGPTDTQYF. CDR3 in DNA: TGTGCCATCAGTAGCGGGCCCACAGATACGCAGTATTTT.

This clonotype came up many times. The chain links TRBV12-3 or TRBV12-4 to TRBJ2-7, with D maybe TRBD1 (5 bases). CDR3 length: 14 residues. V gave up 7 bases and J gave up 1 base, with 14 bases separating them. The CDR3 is CASNQGGHSYEQYF. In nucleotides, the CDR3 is TGTGCCAGCAATCAGGGTGGGCATTCCTACGAGCAGTACTTC.

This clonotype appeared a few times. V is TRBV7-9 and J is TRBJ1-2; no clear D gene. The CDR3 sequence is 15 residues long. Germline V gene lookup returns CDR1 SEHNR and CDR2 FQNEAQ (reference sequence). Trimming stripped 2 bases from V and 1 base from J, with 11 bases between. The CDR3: CASSLPLHINYGYTF. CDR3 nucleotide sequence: TGTGCCAGCAGCTTACCGCTACACATTAACTATGGCTACACCTTC.